The T cell receptor (beta chain) under discussion was sequenced for a study of a mutant IDH1 vaccine in newly diagnosed glioma. In the study overall: Treated patients had a mean age of 40.4 years and an approximately 60% male, roughly 40% female split. Before enrollment, the patients had been treated with radiotherapy alone, temozolomide alone, or both together. Most of them had received both.

This clone was picked up a small number of times. The target antigen is unknown. Points from the study as a whole: The study observed vaccine-induced immune responses in around 94% of patients.

This sample's time point: baseline, week 1 (first vaccination visit). Noted treatment: pre-vaccination baseline after standard-of-care therapy. Clones were sequenced by immunoSEQ multiplex PCR, and TCRdb holds only the in-frame ones, with some missing. The sample holds some 38,000 clones, roughly 92% seen once. The starting material was PBMCs, obtained from a glioma patient treated with radiotherapy, temozolomide or both. This sequence originates from a man younger than 30 with glioma.

CDR3 sequence (DNA): TGCGCCAGCAGCCAAGATATCGGTGGGGGTCACAGCACTGAAGCTTTCTTT. This sequence encodes CASSQDIGGGHSTEAFF. The rearrangement joins TRBV4-3 to TRBJ1-1; D might be TRBD1 (5 bases). The CDR3 spans 17 residues. The germline V gene has CDR1 LGHNA and CDR2 YSLEER. With 0 bases removed from V and 4 bases from J, the gap between germline ends came to 18 bases.